These T cell receptor beta chains were read from a single sample in a study of T cell responses to AZD1222 COVID-19 vaccine. Here immunoSEQ multiplex PCR was the method, and the copy in TCRdb shows in-frame clones only, minus some. Of more than 90,000 clones in the sample, around 82% were seen once. The sequences come from peripheral blood, collected on day 0 of AZD1222 vaccination. These receptors all come from an adult in good health. The CDR3 runs from the conserved cysteine through the conserved F or W. Fields, in order: V gene, clone size, J gene, D gene, CDR3 protein, CDR3 DNA. D genes are given only for firm matches. Part of the rows lack a size; the others show once, few, many or a class for expanded clones.

V: TRBV12-3/TRBV12-4
size: -
J: TRBJ1-1
D: -
CDR3: CASSPGLNTEAFF
DNA: TGTGCCAGCAGTCCGGGATTGAACACTGAAGCTTTCTTT

V: TRBV11-2
size: -
J: TRBJ1-2
D: -
CDR3: CASSLDRASDGYTF
DNA: TGTGCCAGCAGCTTAGACCGCGCGAGTGATGGCTACACCTTC

V: TRBV6-4
size: once
J: TRBJ2-2
D: -
CDR3: CASSDSPHFRTGELFF
DNA: TGTGCCAGCAGTGACTCACCCCACTTTCGCACCGGGGAGCTGTTTTTT

V: TRBV28
size: -
J: TRBJ2-1
D: TRBD2
CDR3: CASREGLSSYNEQFF
DNA: TGTGCCAGCAGGGAGGGACTAAGCTCCTACAATGAGCAGTTCTTC

V: TRBV4-3
size: -
J: TRBJ2-1
D: -
CDR3: CASSQDLGRSGSWEQFF
DNA: TGCGCCAGCAGCCAAGATTTAGGGCGGTCCGGGAGTTGGGAGCAGTTCTTC

V: TRBV28
size: -
J: TRBJ1-1
D: TRBD1
CDR3: CASSPGGAAPEAFF
DNA: TGTGCCAGCAGTCCAGGGGGCGCGGCTCCTGAAGCTTTCTTT

V: TRBV2
size: -
J: TRBJ2-1
D: -
CDR3: CASSERRSSYNEQFF
DNA: TGTGCCAGCAGTGAGCGGAGGAGCTCCTACAATGAGCAGTTCTTC

V: TRBV6-6
size: -
J: TRBJ1-2
D: -
CDR3: CASSYGQANYGYTF
DNA: TGTGCCAGCAGTTACGGCCAGGCAAACTATGGCTACACCTTC

V: TRBV7-2
size: -
J: TRBJ1-1
D: -
CDR3: CASSFNEKRNTEAFF
DNA: TGTGCCAGCAGCTTTAACGAAAAGAGAAACACTGAAGCTTTCTTT

V: TRBV2
size: -
J: TRBJ2-7
D: -
CDR3: CASSVQLLYEQYF
DNA: TGTGCCAGCAGTGTACAGCTCCTCTACGAGCAGTACTTC

V: TRBV7-2
size: -
J: TRBJ2-2
D: -
CDR3: CASSSGRPSTGELFF
DNA: TGTGCCAGCAGCTCCGGTCGGCCGAGTACCGGGGAGCTGTTTTTT

V: TRBV11-2
size: -
J: TRBJ2-4
D: -
CDR3: CASRPLAGKNIQYF
DNA: TGTGCCAGCAGACCACTCGCAGGGAAAAACATTCAGTACTTC

V: TRBV5-8
size: -
J: TRBJ1-6
D: -
CDR3: CASSYLRGNSPLHF
DNA: TGTGCCAGCAGTTACTTGAGGGGTAATTCACCCCTCCACTTT

V: TRBV19
size: few
J: TRBJ2-1
D: -
CDR3: CACTPSFLYNEQFF
DNA: TGTGCCTGCACACCTTCATTCCTTTACAATGAGCAGTTCTTC

V: TRBV5-1
size: once
J: TRBJ1-2
D: TRBD1
CDR3: CASSGMDRGDYGYTF
DNA: TGCGCCAGCAGCGGAATGGACAGGGGTGACTATGGCTACACCTTC

V: TRBV11-3
size: -
J: TRBJ1-5
D: TRBD1
CDR3: CASSLVPGQGIRNQPQHF
DNA: TGTGCCAGCAGCTTAGTCCCTGGACAGGGTATACGCAATCAGCCCCAGCATTTT

V: TRBV5-1
size: -
J: TRBJ1-6
D: -
CDR3: CASSLDRPNSPLHF
DNA: TGCGCCAGCAGCTTAGACAGGCCCAATTCACCCCTCCACTTT

V: TRBV7-8
size: few
J: TRBJ2-3
D: -
CDR3: CASSLGQRVISTDTQYF
DNA: TGTGCCAGCAGCTTAGGCCAGCGGGTGATCTCCACAGATACGCAGTATTTT

V: TRBV5-1
size: medium-sized
J: TRBJ1-1
D: TRBD1
CDR3: CASSLSGTGKEAFF
DNA: TGCGCCAGCAGCCTGTCCGGGACAGGAAAAGAAGCTTTCTTT

V: TRBV13
size: -
J: TRBJ1-1
D: TRBD1
CDR3: CASSLGDRGQTEAFF
DNA: TGTGCCAGCAGCTTAGGGGACAGGGGGCAAACTGAAGCTTTCTTT

V: TRBV7-9
size: -
J: TRBJ2-7
D: -
CDR3: CASSSKPLVLEQYF
DNA: TGTGCCAGCAGCTCCAAACCACTAGTCCTCGAGCAGTACTTC

V: TRBV6-4
size: few
J: TRBJ2-3
D: -
CDR3: CASSENGGADTQYF
DNA: TGTGCCAGCAGTGAGAACGGGGGCGCAGATACGCAGTATTTT

V: TRBV14
size: -
J: TRBJ2-7
D: TRBD1
CDR3: CASSPGQGAREQYF
DNA: TGTGCCAGCAGTCCGGGACAGGGGGCTAGGGAGCAGTACTTC

V: TRBV19
size: -
J: TRBJ1-5
D: -
CDR3: CASSPGDGKIRNQPQHF
DNA: TGTGCCAGTAGTCCCGGGGACGGGAAAATACGCAATCAGCCCCAGCATTTT

V: TRBV18
size: -
J: TRBJ2-7
D: TRBD1
CDR3: CASSSAHRDRVEQYF
DNA: TGTGCCAGCTCATCGGCACACCGGGACAGGGTCGAGCAGTACTTC

V: TRBV21-1
size: once
J: TRBJ1-3
D: -
CDR3: CASSKSAQVGDTIYF
DNA: TGTGCCAGCAGCAAATCGGCTCAGGTCGGGGACACCATATATTTT

V: TRBV7-2
size: few
J: TRBJ1-3
D: -
CDR3: CASSLLSASSGNTIYF
DNA: TGTGCCAGCAGCTTACTATCCGCAAGCTCTGGAAACACCATATATTTT

V: TRBV4-1
size: -
J: TRBJ2-5
D: TRBD1
CDR3: CASSQRDRGAQETQYF
DNA: TGCGCCAGCAGCCAGAGGGACAGGGGAGCCCAAGAGACCCAGTACTTC

V: TRBV2
size: -
J: TRBJ2-2
D: TRBD2
CDR3: CASSREALGELFF
DNA: TGTGCCAGCAGTCGGGAGGCCCTCGGGGAGCTGTTTTTT

V: TRBV10-3
size: -
J: TRBJ2-5
D: -
CDR3: CAISESGRLETQYF
DNA: TGTGCCATCAGTGAGTCGGGCAGGCTTGAGACCCAGTACTTC

V: TRBV7-2
size: -
J: TRBJ2-3
D: -
CDR3: CASSIWTDTQYF
DNA: TGTGCCAGCAGTATTTGGACAGATACGCAGTATTTT

V: TRBV18
size: -
J: TRBJ2-6
D: -
CDR3: CASSGMEAGANVLTF
DNA: TGTGCCAGCTCTGGGATGGAAGCCGGGGCCAACGTCCTGACTTTC

V: TRBV7-9
size: once
J: TRBJ2-5
D: -
CDR3: CASNHGGETQYF
DNA: TGTGCCAGCAACCACGGCGGGGAGACCCAGTACTTC

V: TRBV14
size: -
J: TRBJ2-1
D: -
CDR3: CASSPYQLDEQFF
DNA: TGTGCCAGCAGCCCGTACCAATTGGATGAGCAGTTCTTC

V: TRBV9
size: -
J: TRBJ1-1
D: -
CDR3: CASSVASGPAEAFF
DNA: TGTGCCAGCAGCGTAGCATCCGGGCCGGCTGAAGCTTTCTTT

V: TRBV6-5
size: -
J: TRBJ2-2
D: -
CDR3: CASSYWGGELFF
DNA: TGTGCCAGCAGTTATTGGGGGGGGGAGCTGTTTTTT

V: TRBV24-1
size: -
J: TRBJ2-3
D: -
CDR3: CATSPTGSADTQYF
DNA: TGTGCCACCAGTCCAACAGGGTCGGCAGATACGCAGTATTTT

V: TRBV10-3
size: -
J: TRBJ2-6
D: TRBD1
CDR3: CAISESSGQGMSGANVLTF
DNA: TGTGCCATCAGTGAGTCTTCAGGACAGGGGATGAGTGGGGCCAACGTCCTGACTTTC

V: TRBV7-9
size: once
J: TRBJ2-6
D: -
CDR3: CASSPRNTPAGANVLTF
DNA: TGTGCCAGCAGCCCCAGAAACACTCCCGCAGGGGCCAACGTCCTGACTTTC

V: TRBV5-1
size: -
J: TRBJ1-1
D: -
CDR3: CASSQGGLNTEAFF
DNA: TGCGCCAGCAGCCAAGGGGGTCTGAACACTGAAGCTTTCTTT

V: TRBV30
size: -
J: TRBJ2-7
D: -
CDR3: CAWSDTGAEQYF
DNA: TGTGCCTGGAGTGATACAGGCGCCGAGCAGTACTTC

V: TRBV29-1
size: once
J: TRBJ2-7
D: TRBD2
CDR3: CSVESLAGDEQYF
DNA: TGCAGCGTTGAATCCCTAGCGGGAGACGAGCAGTACTTC

V: TRBV5-1
size: -
J: TRBJ2-1
D: TRBD2
CDR3: CASSPGLAGAHNEQFF
DNA: TGCGCCAGCAGCCCGGGACTAGCGGGAGCCCACAATGAGCAGTTCTTC

V: TRBV7-9
size: -
J: TRBJ2-7
D: TRBD2
CDR3: CASRSGLAGGPYEQYF
DNA: TGTGCCAGCAGGAGTGGACTAGCGGGAGGACCCTACGAGCAGTACTTC

V: TRBV19
size: -
J: TRBJ2-2
D: -
CDR3: CASSILLTGELFF
DNA: TGTGCCAGTAGTATTCTTCTGACCGGGGAGCTGTTTTTT

V: TRBV11-3
size: -
J: TRBJ2-5
D: -
CDR3: CASSRTVQETQYF
DNA: TGTGCCAGCAGCCGGACGGTACAAGAGACCCAGTACTTC

V: TRBV2
size: -
J: TRBJ2-7
D: TRBD2
CDR3: CASSSGTSGLYEQYF
DNA: TGTGCCAGCAGTTCCGGGACTAGCGGGCTCTACGAGCAGTACTTC

V: TRBV9
size: -
J: TRBJ1-1
D: -
CDR3: CASGTDGRGEAFF
DNA: TGTGCCAGCGGAACGGACGGAAGGGGTGAAGCTTTCTTT

V: TRBV19
size: -
J: TRBJ2-2
D: -
CDR3: CATEVGTGELFF
DNA: TGTGCCACCGAAGTCGGCACCGGGGAGCTGTTTTTT

V: TRBV2
size: few
J: TRBJ2-3
D: -
CDR3: CASSRDFTDTQYF
DNA: TGTGCCAGCAGTCGGGACTTCACAGATACGCAGTATTTT

V: TRBV21-1
size: -
J: TRBJ1-1
D: -
CDR3: CASSKRDPGGSMNTEAFF
DNA: TGTGCCAGCAGCAAAAGGGACCCGGGGGGAAGCATGAACACTGAAGCTTTCTTT

V: TRBV11-2
size: -
J: TRBJ1-1
D: -
CDR3: CASSLDRNTEAFF
DNA: TGTGCCAGCAGCTTGGACAGGAACACTGAAGCTTTCTTT

V: TRBV28
size: -
J: TRBJ2-2
D: TRBD2
CDR3: CASSLAGELTGELFF
DNA: TGTGCCAGCAGTCTAGCGGGAGAGTTAACCGGGGAGCTGTTTTTT

V: TRBV6-5
size: -
J: TRBJ2-5
D: TRBD2
CDR3: CASRKDGGGEETQYF
DNA: TGTGCCAGCAGGAAAGATGGCGGGGGGGAAGAGACCCAGTACTTC

V: TRBV7-2
size: -
J: TRBJ2-1
D: TRBD2
CDR3: CASSPLAGWSYNEQFF
DNA: TGTGCCAGCAGCCCCCTAGCGGGATGGTCCTACAATGAGCAGTTCTTC